The entry that follows covers one T cell receptor (beta chain) sequence. Each exposed participant met a COVID-19 case in the 2 weeks preceding study entry. Germline CDR1 is LGHDT and CDR2 is YNNKEL (reference sequence). Deletions cut 3 bases from V and 1 base from J, with 9 bases between. The CDR3 contains 14 residues. Repertoires were generated with immunoSEQ multiplex PCR, while TCRdb's copy carries only in-frame clones and drops some. Among 120,000 to 150,000 clones, about 80% were seen once, and the ten largest hold 1.5% to 2%. The data originate from a study of blood T cell repertoires in COVID-19. Overall study context: Acute-phase and convalescent COVID-19 samples originated in the United States, Italy and Spain.

The TCR was taken from a woman between 18 and 29 years old who had been exposed to COVID-19. Sequenced: PBMCs or T cells enriched from blood (not recorded which). The V gene is TRBV3-1 (or the pseudogene TRBV3-2), the J gene TRBJ1-1; weak D call: TRBD1 (5 bases). CDR3 protein: CASSQFGQNTEAFF. CDR3 bases: TGTGCCAGCAGCCAGTTTGGACAGAACACTGAAGCTTTCTTT.